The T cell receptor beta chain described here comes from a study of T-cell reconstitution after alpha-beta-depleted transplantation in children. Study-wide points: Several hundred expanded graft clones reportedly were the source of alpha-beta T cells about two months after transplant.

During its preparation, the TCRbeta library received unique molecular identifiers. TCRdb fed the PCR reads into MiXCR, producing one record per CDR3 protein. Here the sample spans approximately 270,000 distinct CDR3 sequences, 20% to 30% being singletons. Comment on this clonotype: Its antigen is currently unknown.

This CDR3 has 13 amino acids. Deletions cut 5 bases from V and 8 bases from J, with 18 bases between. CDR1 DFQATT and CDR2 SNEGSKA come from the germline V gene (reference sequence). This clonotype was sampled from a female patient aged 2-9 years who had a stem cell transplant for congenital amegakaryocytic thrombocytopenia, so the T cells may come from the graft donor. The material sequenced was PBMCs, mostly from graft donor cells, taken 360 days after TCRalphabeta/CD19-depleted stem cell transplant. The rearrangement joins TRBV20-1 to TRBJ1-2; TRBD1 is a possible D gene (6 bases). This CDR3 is CSARVAGASGYTF. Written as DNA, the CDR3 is TGCAGTGCTCGTGTTGCGGGGGCAAGCGGCTACACCTTC.